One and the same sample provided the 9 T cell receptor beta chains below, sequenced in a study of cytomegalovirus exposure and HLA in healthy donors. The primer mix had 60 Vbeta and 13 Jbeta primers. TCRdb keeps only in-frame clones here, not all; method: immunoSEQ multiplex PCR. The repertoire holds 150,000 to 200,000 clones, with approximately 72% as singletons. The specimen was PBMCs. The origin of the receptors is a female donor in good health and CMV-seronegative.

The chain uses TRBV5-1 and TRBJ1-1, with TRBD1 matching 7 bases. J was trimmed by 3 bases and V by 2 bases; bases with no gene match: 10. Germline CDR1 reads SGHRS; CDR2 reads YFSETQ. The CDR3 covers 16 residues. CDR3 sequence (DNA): TGCGCCAGCAGCTTTCGACAGGGACTTCTGGACACTGAAGCTTTCTTT. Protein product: CASSFRQGLLDTEAFF.

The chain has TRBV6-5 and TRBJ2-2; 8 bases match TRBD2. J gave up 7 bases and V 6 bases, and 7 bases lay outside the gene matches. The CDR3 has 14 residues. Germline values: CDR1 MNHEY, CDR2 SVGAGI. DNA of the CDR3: TGTGCCAGCAGACAAGCGGGAGCGGGCGGGGAGCTGTTTTTT. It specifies CASRQAGAGGELFF.

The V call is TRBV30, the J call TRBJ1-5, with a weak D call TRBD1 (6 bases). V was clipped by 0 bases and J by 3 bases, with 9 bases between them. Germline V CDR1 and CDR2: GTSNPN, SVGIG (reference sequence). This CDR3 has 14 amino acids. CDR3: CAWSVGQFNQPQHF. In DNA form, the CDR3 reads TGTGCCTGGAGTGTAGGACAGTTCAATCAGCCCCAGCATTTT.

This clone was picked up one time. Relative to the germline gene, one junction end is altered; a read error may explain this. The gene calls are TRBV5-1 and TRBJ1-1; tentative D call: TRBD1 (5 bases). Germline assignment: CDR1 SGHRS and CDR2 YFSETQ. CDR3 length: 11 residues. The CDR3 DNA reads TGCGCCACCAGCGGCCCGGGGGACTCTCCCTTT. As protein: CATSGPGDSPF.

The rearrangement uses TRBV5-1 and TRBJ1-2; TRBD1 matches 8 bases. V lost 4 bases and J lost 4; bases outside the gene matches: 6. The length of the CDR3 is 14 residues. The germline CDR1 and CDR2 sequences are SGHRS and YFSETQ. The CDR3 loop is CASSLGQGPYGYTF. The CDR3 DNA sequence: TGCGCCAGCAGCCTCGGACAGGGCCCCTATGGCTACACCTTC.

In DNA form, the CDR3 reads TGTGCCAGTAGTATAGACAGGGGGGCCACAGATACGCAGTATTTT. This sequence encodes CASSIDRGATDTQYF. This sequence joins TRBV19 and TRBJ2-3, with TRBD1 as a possible D gene (7 bases). The CDR3 loop spans 15 amino acids. From germline, CDR1 is LNHDA and CDR2 SQIVND (reference sequence). V lost 0 bases and J 2 bases, leaving 9 bases between the germline ends.

CDR3 residues: CASSHLRTGNEKLFF. The CDR3 DNA reads as TGCGCCAGCAGCCACCTCCGGACAGGGAATGAAAAACTGTTTTTT. The chain uses TRBV4-1 and TRBJ1-4; 8 positions match TRBD1. The germline CDR1 and CDR2 sequences are MGHRA and YSYEKL. The CDR3 totals 15 residues. V shed 3 bases and J 5 bases; nucleotides not matched to a gene: 5.

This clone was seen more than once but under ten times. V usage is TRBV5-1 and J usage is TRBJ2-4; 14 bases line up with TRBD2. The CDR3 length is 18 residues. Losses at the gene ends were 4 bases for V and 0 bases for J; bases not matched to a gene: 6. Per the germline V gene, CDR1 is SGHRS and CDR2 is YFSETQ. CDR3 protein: CASSDGLAGGLAKNIQYF. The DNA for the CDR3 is TGCGCCAGCAGCGATGGACTAGCGGGGGGCCTAGCCAAAAACATTCAGTACTTC.

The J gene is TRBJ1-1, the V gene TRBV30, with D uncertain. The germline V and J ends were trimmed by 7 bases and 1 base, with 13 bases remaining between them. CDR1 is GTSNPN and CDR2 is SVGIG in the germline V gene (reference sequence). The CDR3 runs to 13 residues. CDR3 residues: CALEPRENTEAFF. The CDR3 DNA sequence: TGTGCCTTGGAGCCCCGGGAGAACACTGAAGCTTTCTTT. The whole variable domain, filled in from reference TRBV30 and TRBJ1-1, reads SQTIHQWPATLVQPVGSPLSLECTVEGTSNPNLYWYRQAAGRGLQLLFYSVGIGQISSEVPQNLSASRPQDRQFILSSKKLLLSDSGFYLCALEPRENTEAFFGQGTRLTVV.